Sequencing of this T cell receptor beta chain was carried out in a study of T-cell reconstitution after alpha-beta-depleted transplantation in children. The authors prepared the TCRbeta library with unique molecular identifiers. TCRdb analysed the PCR reads with MiXCR anew, one entry per CDR3 protein. The sample has about 540,000 distinct CDR3 sequences, approximately 16% seen once. The CDR3 covers 13 residues. Germline CDR1 MNHEY, CDR2 SVGAGI. The V end was cut by 0 bases, the J end by 4 bases, with 6 bases between. This clonotype originated in a human donor who donated a stem cell graft to a child with acute lymphoblastic leukemia. This chain uses TRBV6-5 with TRBJ1-2; no clear D. Here the sequenced sample was PBMCs from the stem cell graft donor, taken from the stem cell graft. As DNA, the CDR3 is TGTGCCAGCAGTTACTCAGGGATCTATGGCTACACCTTC. Encoded protein: CASSYSGIYGYTF.